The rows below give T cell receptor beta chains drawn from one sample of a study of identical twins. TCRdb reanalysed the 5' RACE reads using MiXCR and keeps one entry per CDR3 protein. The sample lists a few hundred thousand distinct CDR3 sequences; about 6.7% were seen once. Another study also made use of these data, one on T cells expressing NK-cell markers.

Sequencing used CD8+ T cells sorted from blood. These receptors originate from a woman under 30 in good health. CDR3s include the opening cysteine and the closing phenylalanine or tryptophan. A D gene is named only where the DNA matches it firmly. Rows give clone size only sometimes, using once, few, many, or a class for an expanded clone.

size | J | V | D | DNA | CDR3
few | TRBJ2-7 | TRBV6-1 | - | TGTGCCAGCAGTGAAGGCGCTTTCGACAGCTCCTACGAGCAGTACTTC | CASSEGAFDSSYEQYF
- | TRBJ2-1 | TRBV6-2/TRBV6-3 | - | TGTGCCAGCAGTCTCAAACTTGCGGGGGCCCTGAACAATGAGCAGTTCTTC | CASSLKLAGALNNEQFF
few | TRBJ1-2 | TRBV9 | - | TGTGCCAGCAGCTCCAGGGGTGGCTACACCTTC | CASSSRGGYTF
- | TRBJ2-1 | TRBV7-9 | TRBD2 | TGTGCCAGCGCGGGGGAGGGCAAGAAATACAATGAGCAGTTCTTC | CASAGEGKKYNEQFF
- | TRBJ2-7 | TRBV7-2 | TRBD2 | TGTGCCAGCAGCCCACAACTAGCGCAATCCTACGAGCAGTACTTC | CASSPQLAQSYEQYF
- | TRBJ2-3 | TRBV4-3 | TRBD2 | TGCGCCAGCAGGCCCGGGACTAGCGGAACCTCCGCGCAGTATTTT | CASRPGTSGTSAQYF
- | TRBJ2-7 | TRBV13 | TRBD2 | TGTGCCAGCAGCCCAGGGACTAGCGGGATGAGGTCCTACGAGCAGTACTTC | CASSPGTSGMRSYEQYF
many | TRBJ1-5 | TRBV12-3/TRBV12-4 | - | TGTGCCAGCAGTCGAGGTTTCCCTTATCAGCCCCAGCATTTT | CASSRGFPYQPQHF
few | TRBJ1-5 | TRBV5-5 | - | TGTGCCAGCAGCTTGGTTATGAGCAATCAGCCCCAGCATTTT | CASSLVMSNQPQHF
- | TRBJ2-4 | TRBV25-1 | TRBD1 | TGTGCCAGCTCGACAGGGGGCGCAAAAAACATTCAGTACTTC | CASSTGGAKNIQYF
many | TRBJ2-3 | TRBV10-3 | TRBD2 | TGTGCCACGCGGACTAGCGGGGGGACGTCTAGCACAGATACGCAGTATTTT | CATRTSGGTSSTDTQYF
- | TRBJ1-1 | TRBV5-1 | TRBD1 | TGCGCCAGCAGCCCGGGGACAGGGTTAATGAACACTGAAGCTTTCTTT | CASSPGTGLMNTEAFF